A selection of T cell receptor beta chains follows, all from one sample in a study of blood T cell repertoires in COVID-19. The protocol was immunoSEQ multiplex PCR, while the TCRdb copy is restricted to in-frame clones and leaves out a portion. The table lists some 270,000 clones, 89% of them singletons. The sequencing input was PBMCs or T cells enriched from blood (not recorded which). These receptors were obtained from a woman aged 60-70 years who had recovered from COVID-19. Each CDR3 is given with its conserved first and last residue. Each record gives: V gene, D gene, clone size, J gene, CDR3 DNA, CDR3 protein. A D gene is named only where the DNA matches it firmly. The size field is filled for only some rows; it gives once, few, many or a size class.

TRBV25-1	TRBD1	.	TRBJ1-2	TGTGCCAGCAGTGGCAGGGGGCTGAACTATGGCTACACCTTC	CASSGRGLNYGYTF
TRBV2	TRBD1	.	TRBJ1-5	TGTGCCAGCAGTCGGGACAGGGCCAGCAATCAGCCCCAGCATTTT	CASSRDRASNQPQHF
TRBV7-2	.	.	TRBJ2-7	TGTGCCAGCAGCTTAATACGGGTATACGAGCAGTACTTC	CASSLIRVYEQYF
TRBV28	.	.	TRBJ1-1	TGTGCCAGCAGTCTTTTTACAGTAAACACTGAAGCTTTCTTT	CASSLFTVNTEAFF
TRBV4-2	.	.	TRBJ1-2	TGTGCCAGCAGCCTAGAAAGGGAGCGTTACTATGGCTACACCTTC	CASSLERERYYGYTF
TRBV18	.	.	TRBJ2-3	TGTGCCAGCTCACCTGCGACAGGCCTCACAGATACGCAGTATTTT	CASSPATGLTDTQYF
TRBV29-1	TRBD2	.	TRBJ2-1	TGCAGCGTTGTCGGGCTAGCGGGGGTCAATGAGCAGTTCTTC	CSVVGLAGVNEQFF
TRBV19	TRBD1	.	TRBJ1-1	TGTGCCAGTAGTACAGGGGGCGCCGGAAACACTGAAGCTTTCTTT	CASSTGGAGNTEAFF
TRBV28	.	.	TRBJ2-7	TGTGCCAGCAGTCCGGCGGGGCCCTCCTACGAGCAGTACTTC	CASSPAGPSYEQYF
TRBV5-1	TRBD1	once	TRBJ1-1	TGCGCCAGCAGCTTGCAACAGGGGACTGAAGCTTTCTTT	CASSLQQGTEAFF
TRBV5-5	.	.	TRBJ1-1	TGTGCCAGCAGCTTCTCGAGGTCTGAAGCTTTCTTT	CASSFSRSEAFF
TRBV5-1	.	.	TRBJ1-1	TGCGCCAGCAGCTCGACAGCTGGGAACACTGAAGCTTTCTTT	CASSSTAGNTEAFF
TRBV14	.	few	TRBJ1-3	TGTGCCAGCAGCCAAGAGTATAGAAACACCATATATTTT	CASSQEYRNTIYF
TRBV29-1	TRBD1	once	TRBJ2-5	TGCAGCGTCAAAAAACCCGGGACAGGGTATGAGACCCAGTACTTC	CSVKKPGTGYETQYF
TRBV6-2/TRBV6-3	.	.	TRBJ1-4	TGTGCCAGCAGTTACCCCTACGTTGAGTCAAGGGGTGAAAAACTGTTTTTT	CASSYPYVESRGEKLFF
TRBV9	TRBD1	.	TRBJ1-1	TGTGCCAGCAGCGTGGACAGGCTGAACACTGAAGCTTTCTTT	CASSVDRLNTEAFF
TRBV5-8	.	.	TRBJ2-3	TGTGCCAGCAGCTTGGAGGGGAGCACAGATACGCAGTATTTT	CASSLEGSTDTQYF
TRBV30	.	.	TRBJ1-5	TGTGCCTGGACTCGTCGAGGAGAGGGAGGCAATCAGCCCCAGCATTTT	CAWTRRGEGGNQPQHF
TRBV3-1/TRBV3-2	TRBD2	.	TRBJ2-1	TGTGCCAGCAGCCTCGGACTAGCGGGGAATGAGCAGTTCTTC	CASSLGLAGNEQFF
TRBV9	.	.	TRBJ2-1	TGTGCCAGCAGCCCGAGGCCGGGGTTATACAATGAGCAGTTCTTC	CASSPRPGLYNEQFF
TRBV3-1/TRBV3-2	.	.	TRBJ1-5	TGTGCCAGCAGCCGTACAGGCACCAATCAGCCCCAGCATTTT	CASSRTGTNQPQHF
TRBV18	TRBD2	.	TRBJ2-1	TGTGCCAGCTCACGATTTTTAGCGGGAGAGGAATACAATGAGCAGTTCTTC	CASSRFLAGEEYNEQFF
TRBV28	TRBD1	.	TRBJ1-2	TGTGCCAGCAGTCGAAAAACGGACAGGGGGCATGGCTACACCTTC	CASSRKTDRGHGYTF
TRBV12-3/TRBV12-4	.	.	TRBJ1-2	TGTGCCAGCACCCCCCTAGATTTCGGTGGCTACACCTTC	CASTPLDFGGYTF
TRBV4-1	.	.	TRBJ1-1	TGCGCCAGCAGCCAACCGACGACAGCGAAGACTGAAGCTTTCTTT	CASSQPTTAKTEAFF
TRBV9	TRBD1	.	TRBJ1-2	TGTGCCAGCAGAGCTGGGACAGAGTATGGCTACACCTTC	CASRAGTEYGYTF
TRBV30	TRBD2	.	TRBJ2-1	TGTGCCGGAGCGGGGAGCTCCTACAATGAGCAGTTCTTC	CAGAGSSYNEQFF
TRBV3-1/TRBV3-2	TRBD2	.	TRBJ2-1	TGTGCCAGCAGCCAATCGACCGGGACTAGCAATGAGCAGTTCTTC	CASSQSTGTSNEQFF